A selection of T cell receptor beta chains follows, all from one sample in a study of shared clonotypes between healthy human individuals. Profiled with immunoSEQ multiplex PCR; TCRdb holds only in-frame clones, not every one. The table has millions of clones, about 93% seen once. What was sequenced was naive CD8+ T cells from PBMCs. Receptor source: a man younger than 30 in good health. Some clones in this sample may be carry-over from other donors' samples. Both conserved end residues are part of each CDR3. Fields, in order: J gene, clone size, D gene, V gene, CDR3 DNA, CDR3 protein. The D gene is left open where the match is weak. A clone size is listed for some rows: how often the clone was seen (once, few, many), or a class if it is expanded.

TRBJ2-7	once	TRBD2	TRBV7-6	TGTGCCAGCAGCTCGACTAGCGGGAGCCGGGACGAGCAGTACTTC	CASSSTSGSRDEQYF
TRBJ2-1	few	.	TRBV5-1	TGCGCCAGCAGCTTGGAAGGGAATGAGCAGTTCTTC	CASSLEGNEQFF
TRBJ2-1	.	TRBD1	TRBV11-2	TGTGCCAGCAGGGTGGACAGGGCTCTTTTCTACAATGAGCAGTTCTTC	CASRVDRALFYNEQFF
TRBJ2-7	.	TRBD1	TRBV5-6	TGTGCCAGCAGCCCGTGGGACAGGTACTACGAGCAGTACTTC	CASSPWDRYYEQYF
TRBJ2-7	.	.	TRBV6-6	TGTGCCAGCAGTTACTCGTCGATTAGTACCTACGAGCAGTACTTC	CASSYSSISTYEQYF
TRBJ1-4	.	.	TRBV2	TGTGCCAGCAGACCCGGGAGTATGATGGTAGAAAAACTGTTTTTT	CASRPGSMMVEKLFF
TRBJ2-7	.	.	TRBV15	TGTGCCACCAGCAGAGATGGACGAGAGCAGTACTTC	CATSRDGREQYF
TRBJ2-7	.	.	TRBV4-1	TGCGCCAGCAGCCAGGGGGTAGCGCCGACCTACGAGCAGTACTTC	CASSQGVAPTYEQYF
TRBJ1-2	.	.	TRBV4-1	TGCGCCAGCAGCCTCCGTGAAGGGTTTCATGGCTACACCTTC	CASSLREGFHGYTF
TRBJ1-3	.	.	TRBV16	TGTGCCAGCAGCCAATCGATAAGGACGGGACCAAACACCATATATTTT	CASSQSIRTGPNTIYF
TRBJ1-2	.	.	TRBV5-6	TGTGCCAGCAGCTTGGGACCCATTTCCGGCTACACCTTC	CASSLGPISGYTF
TRBJ2-2	.	.	TRBV30	TGTGCCTGGAGTGTAGGCGGGGAGCTGTTTTTT	CAWSVGGELFF
TRBJ2-3	.	.	TRBV9	TGTGCCAGCAGCGCTCTAGCGATAGGCACAGATACGCAGTATTTT	CASSALAIGTDTQYF
TRBJ2-7	once	TRBD2	TRBV18	TGTGCCAGCTCACCAGGGAGGGTAACCTACGAGCAGTACTTC	CASSPGRVTYEQYF
TRBJ2-5	.	TRBD1	TRBV4-2	TGTGCCAGCAGCCAAGCTCCGTGGACAGGGGGCGAGGGGCAAAGAGAGACCCAGTACTTC	CASSQAPWTGGEGQRETQYF
TRBJ1-1	.	.	TRBV30	TGTGCCTGGAGTGTACAGGGTCGGACTGAAGCTTTCTTT	CAWSVQGRTEAFF
TRBJ2-1	.	TRBD1	TRBV27	TGTGCCAGCAACACCGGGACAGGGATTTCCTACAATGAGCAGTTCTTC	CASNTGTGISYNEQFF
TRBJ2-2	.	.	TRBV5-1	TGCGCCAGCAGCCAGCGAGCCCCCGGGGGCACCGGGGAGCTGTTTTTT	CASSQRAPGGTGELFF
TRBJ1-5	.	.	TRBV7-9	TGTGCCAGCAGCTTTACAGATAGCAATCAGCCCCAGCATTTT	CASSFTDSNQPQHF
TRBJ2-5	.	TRBD2	TRBV28	TGTGCCAGCAGTTTAAGCGGGAGCTCGGAGACCCAGTACTTC	CASSLSGSSETQYF
TRBJ2-7	.	.	TRBV5-6	TGTGCCAGCAGCTTGTTGGGGACAAACTACGAGCAGTACTTC	CASSLLGTNYEQYF
TRBJ2-1	.	TRBD2	TRBV7-2	TGTGCCAGCAGCCTTGAGCGGGAGGGCGATAATGAGCAGTTCTTC	CASSLEREGDNEQFF
TRBJ1-2	.	.	TRBV27	TGTGCCAGCAGTTTGTCTCTCTCCTATGGCTACACCTTC	CASSLSLSYGYTF
TRBJ2-5	.	TRBD1	TRBV29-1	TGCAGCGTGTGGGGGACAGATGAGACCCAGTACTTC	CSVWGTDETQYF
TRBJ2-7	.	.	TRBV2	TGTGCCAGCCTAGACAGGATCTCCTACGAGCAGTACTTC	CASLDRISYEQYF
TRBJ2-7	.	TRBD1	TRBV7-9	TGTGCCAGCAGCTTAGGCGGGACAGGGGGCCCATGGGAGCAGTACTTC	CASSLGGTGGPWEQYF
TRBJ2-5	.	.	TRBV28	TGTGCCAGCAGTCCCTCGGGGGCGCCCCAGGAGACCCAGTACTTC	CASSPSGAPQETQYF
TRBJ1-5	.	TRBD1	TRBV7-9	TGTGCCAGCAGCGGAACCCGGGACAGGGCCCCCAGTCAGCCCCAGCATTTT	CASSGTRDRAPSQPQHF
TRBJ2-3	.	TRBD2	TRBV6-1	TGTGCCAGCAGTGAAGCGTTGGGGAGGGAGGGAGATACGCAGTATTTT	CASSEALGREGDTQYF
TRBJ1-5	.	TRBD1	TRBV28	TGTGCCAGCAGTTTAATGGGACAGGATAGCAATCAGCCCCAGCATTTT	CASSLMGQDSNQPQHF
TRBJ2-1	once	.	TRBV29-1	TGCAGCGTTGAAGAGAGATACAATGAGCAGTTCTTC	CSVEERYNEQFF
TRBJ2-2	.	.	TRBV30	TGTGCCTGGAGCCCTTGGGGGCTAGGCACCGGGGAGCTGTTTTTT	CAWSPWGLGTGELFF
TRBJ2-1	few	TRBD2	TRBV7-3	TGTGCCAGCAGCTTAACGCCGGCTAGCGGGATTTTCAATGAGCAGTTCTTC	CASSLTPASGIFNEQFF
TRBJ2-5	.	TRBD2	TRBV6-6	TGTGCCAGCAGTTACTCACTAGCGGGGCAAGAGACCCAGTACTTC	CASSYSLAGQETQYF
TRBJ2-1	.	TRBD2	TRBV19	TGTGCCAGTAGGTTCTCAAGAGCGGGGGGTTACAATGAGCAGTTCTTC	CASRFSRAGGYNEQFF
TRBJ2-7	.	TRBD1	TRBV7-9	TGTGCCAGCAGCCCACGGACAGGGACCTACGAGCAGTACTTC	CASSPRTGTYEQYF
TRBJ2-7	.	.	TRBV6-5	TGTGCCAGCAGTTACGCGGGATCCTACGAGCAGTACTTC	CASSYAGSYEQYF
TRBJ2-3	once	TRBD1	TRBV27	TGTGCCAGCAGTTCTATGGCCGACAGGGTAGGGGATACGCAGTATTTT	CASSSMADRVGDTQYF
TRBJ2-7	.	TRBD2	TRBV28	TGTGCCAGCAGTTTATTAGCGACTAGCGGGTACGAGCAGTACTTC	CASSLLATSGYEQYF
TRBJ2-7	.	.	TRBV29-1	TGCAGCGTGGGCCCGGGACCCTTCTACGAGCAGTACTTC	CSVGPGPFYEQYF
TRBJ1-4	.	TRBD1	TRBV27	TGTGCCAGCAGCTGGACAGGGGGGAATGAAAAACTGTTTTTT	CASSWTGGNEKLFF
TRBJ2-1	.	TRBD2	TRBV7-2	TGTGCCAGCAGCGAGAGGGTAGCGGGAGTGGAGAATGAGCAGTTCTTC	CASSERVAGVENEQFF
TRBJ2-7	.	.	TRBV13	TGTGCCAGCAGCACCCGGGCCAGCTCCTACGAGCAGTACTTC	CASSTRASSYEQYF
TRBJ1-2	.	.	TRBV7-9	TGTGCCAGCAGCCCGCCAGGGGCGGGGTATGGCTACACCTTC	CASSPPGAGYGYTF
TRBJ1-4	once	TRBD1	TRBV19	TGTGCCAGCCGAAACCTATGGACAGGGCTTGAAAAACTGTTTTTT	CASRNLWTGLEKLFF
TRBJ2-7	.	.	TRBV27	TGTGCCAGCAGTCAGGGGAGCACCTACGAGCAGTACTTC	CASSQGSTYEQYF
TRBJ1-1	.	.	TRBV7-9	TGTGCCAGCAGCCATTTCAATACTGAAGCTTTCTTT	CASSHFNTEAFF
TRBJ2-5	.	TRBD2	TRBV4-3	TGCGCCAGCAGCCCTACTAGCGGGGGTGTGGAGACCCAGTACTTC	CASSPTSGGVETQYF
TRBJ2-2	.	TRBD1	TRBV10-3	TGTGCCATCAGTGAGCCAGACTGGGGACAGGGGGCCCTTGGGAGTCCCGGGGAGCTGTTTTTT	CAISEPDWGQGALGSPGELFF
TRBJ2-5	.	TRBD1	TRBV28	TGTGCCAGCGCGGGCAGGGGGCTTGTTGAGACCCAGTACTTC	CASAGRGLVETQYF
TRBJ1-2	.	.	TRBV19	TGTGCCAGTAGTTTGGCAGAGAATGGCTACACCTTC	CASSLAENGYTF
TRBJ1-1	.	TRBD1	TRBV27	TGTGCCAGCAGTTCCGCTTACAGGGGGCGAGCTAGGAACACTGAAGCTTTCTTT	CASSSAYRGRARNTEAFF
TRBJ2-7	once	TRBD1	TRBV27	TGTGCCAGCAGAGCGGCAGGGGGCGGTACCTACGAGCAGTACTTC	CASRAAGGGTYEQYF
TRBJ2-7	.	.	TRBV7-9	TGTGCCAGCAGCTTAGGGACAGAACTCCCCTACGAGCAGTACTTC	CASSLGTELPYEQYF